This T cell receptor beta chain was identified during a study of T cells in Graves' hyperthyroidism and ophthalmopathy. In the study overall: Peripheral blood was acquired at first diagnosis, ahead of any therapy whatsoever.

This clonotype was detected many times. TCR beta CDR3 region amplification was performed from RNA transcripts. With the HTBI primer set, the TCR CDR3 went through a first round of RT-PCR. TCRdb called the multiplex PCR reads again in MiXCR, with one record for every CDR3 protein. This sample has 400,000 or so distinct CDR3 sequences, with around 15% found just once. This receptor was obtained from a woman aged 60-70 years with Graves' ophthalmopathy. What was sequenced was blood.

This chain's CDR3 is CASSEAPRLHTEAFF. The CDR3 coding sequence is TGTGCCAGCAGTGAAGCCCCCAGGCTGCACACTGAAGCTTTCTTT. The chain has TRBV2 and TRBJ1-1, with D hard to call. The CDR3 is made up of 15 amino acids. Germline loops: CDR1 SNHLY, CDR2 FYNNEI. V dropped 0 bases and J dropped 3 bases, with 11 bases sitting between them.